A selection of T cell receptor beta chains follows, all from one sample in a study of blood T cell repertoires in COVID-19. Assay: immunoSEQ multiplex PCR; the TCRdb copy retains only in-frame clones and omits some. This sample has roughly 190,000 clones, with about nine tenths found just once. The source material was peripheral blood. The receptors derive from a man aged 25-45 years with acute or convalescent COVID-19. CDR3s include the opening cysteine and the closing phenylalanine or tryptophan. The order of the fields is D gene, V gene, clone size, J gene, CDR3 DNA, CDR3 protein. A D gene is named only where the DNA matches it firmly. Not every row has a clone size; where given, it reads once, few, many or a size class.

d_gene: TRBD2; v_gene: TRBV29-1; abundance: -; j_gene: TRBJ2-1; CDR3nt: TGCAGCGTTGATTCTCGGGGGGCCTACAATGAGCAGTTCTTC; CDR3aa: CSVDSRGAYNEQFF
d_gene: -; v_gene: TRBV6-5; abundance: -; j_gene: TRBJ2-2; CDR3nt: TGTGCCAGCAGTTACGGGAGCTCCCTCACCGGGGAGCTGTTTTTT; CDR3aa: CASSYGSSLTGELFF
d_gene: TRBD1; v_gene: TRBV7-9; abundance: -; j_gene: TRBJ1-2; CDR3nt: TGTGCCAGCAGCCGGGGGACAGTATCTAACTATGGCTACACCTTC; CDR3aa: CASSRGTVSNYGYTF
d_gene: -; v_gene: TRBV21-1; abundance: -; j_gene: TRBJ1-1; CDR3nt: TGTGCCAGCAACAAGGGACAGGGGGCAACGAACACTGAAGCTTTCTTT; CDR3aa: CASNKGQGATNTEAFF
d_gene: TRBD1; v_gene: TRBV5-4; abundance: once; j_gene: TRBJ2-4; CDR3nt: TGTGCCAGCAGCGGGACAGGGGGTAAAAACATTCAGTACTTC; CDR3aa: CASSGTGGKNIQYF
d_gene: -; v_gene: TRBV7-6; abundance: -; j_gene: TRBJ2-5; CDR3nt: TGTGCCAGCAGCTTGAGCGGAGCCCAAGAGACCCAGTACTTC; CDR3aa: CASSLSGAQETQYF
d_gene: -; v_gene: TRBV6-5; abundance: -; j_gene: TRBJ1-2; CDR3nt: TGTGCCAGCAGGGGGCAGGCCGTCCCCTATGGCTACACCTTC; CDR3aa: CASRGQAVPYGYTF
d_gene: TRBD2; v_gene: TRBV7-2; abundance: -; j_gene: TRBJ2-1; CDR3nt: TGTGCCAGCAGCCGCAGGCTAGCGGGGTTCAATGAGCAGTTCTTC; CDR3aa: CASSRRLAGFNEQFF
d_gene: -; v_gene: TRBV3-1/TRBV3-2; abundance: -; j_gene: TRBJ1-2; CDR3nt: TGTGCCAGCAGCCAAGTTGAGAGCAACTATGGCTACACCTTC; CDR3aa: CASSQVESNYGYTF
d_gene: -; v_gene: TRBV5-1; abundance: -; j_gene: TRBJ1-2; CDR3nt: TGCGCCAGCAGCTTGTTGGCGCCGGGAGGCGGGCATGGCTACACCTTC; CDR3aa: CASSLLAPGGGHGYTF
d_gene: -; v_gene: TRBV7-9; abundance: few; j_gene: TRBJ1-3; CDR3nt: TGTGCCAACAGAGCAGGGGTCTCTGGAAACACCATATATTTT; CDR3aa: CANRAGVSGNTIYF
d_gene: -; v_gene: TRBV6-5; abundance: -; j_gene: TRBJ1-6; CDR3nt: TGTGCCAGCAGTTATCAGGGAGGGCGGTTTAATTCACCCCTCCACTTT; CDR3aa: CASSYQGGRFNSPLHF
d_gene: -; v_gene: TRBV28; abundance: -; j_gene: TRBJ1-1; CDR3nt: TGTGCCAGCCGGGGGGACACTGAAGCTTTCTTT; CDR3aa: CASRGDTEAFF
d_gene: TRBD2; v_gene: TRBV19; abundance: -; j_gene: TRBJ2-2; CDR3nt: TGTGCCAGTCTAAAGCTGGGGGGGGGAGCCGGGGAGCTGTTTTTT; CDR3aa: CASLKLGGGAGELFF
d_gene: TRBD1; v_gene: TRBV2; abundance: -; j_gene: TRBJ1-1; CDR3nt: TGTGCCAGCAGTGAGCCTATCCTATACAGGGGTTGGGCTTTCTTT; CDR3aa: CASSEPILYRGWAFF
d_gene: -; v_gene: TRBV7-3; abundance: -; j_gene: TRBJ2-2; CDR3nt: TGTGCCAGCAGCGTCTCGGGATGGAACACCGGGGAGCTGTTTTTT; CDR3aa: CASSVSGWNTGELFF
d_gene: -; v_gene: TRBV18; abundance: -; j_gene: TRBJ1-4; CDR3nt: TGTGCCAGCTCAGCAGGAAAGAATGAAAAACTGTTTTTT; CDR3aa: CASSAGKNEKLFF
d_gene: -; v_gene: TRBV7-3; abundance: -; j_gene: TRBJ1-3; CDR3nt: TGTGCCAGCAGCTTGGAGGGAGGAGCTGGAAACACCATATATTTT; CDR3aa: CASSLEGGAGNTIYF
d_gene: TRBD1; v_gene: TRBV19; abundance: -; j_gene: TRBJ1-5; CDR3nt: TGTGCCAGTAGTCTCAGGGGGCCCCCTCAGCCCCAGCATTTT; CDR3aa: CASSLRGPPQPQHF
d_gene: -; v_gene: TRBV28; abundance: -; j_gene: TRBJ1-1; CDR3nt: TGTGCCAGCCAGGGGAACACTGAAGCTTTCTTT; CDR3aa: CASQGNTEAFF